Listed below are T cell receptor beta chains from one sample, sequenced in a study of CXCR3-negative and CXCR3-positive naive CD8 T cells. One entry per CDR3 protein, without DNA, is what TCRdb gives after re-calling the 5' RACE reads. The sample holds fewer than 140,000 distinct CDR3 sequences. The sample comprised naive CXCR3+ CD8+ T cells from blood. The origin of the receptors is a human donor in good health. Some clones in this sample may be carry-over from other donors' samples. Both conserved end residues are part of each CDR3.

TRBJ2-7 | TRBV5-6 | CASSLYLAGFYEQYF
TRBJ2-3 | TRBV12-3/TRBV12-4 | CASSRLAGTSDTQYF
TRBJ1-1 | TRBV6-6 | CASSPLPGGTEAFF
TRBJ2-5 | TRBV12-3/TRBV12-4 | CASSLTGGIQETQYF
TRBJ1-2 | TRBV19 | CASSYNGDYGYTF
TRBJ2-1 | TRBV7-9 | CASSLSLTSGLRDEQFF
TRBJ1-6 | TRBV28 | CASSPGTGTASPLHF
TRBJ1-1 | TRBV5-1 | CASSLGDSENTEAFF
TRBJ2-7 | TRBV5-8 | CASSLAGTSSYEQYF
TRBJ2-6 | TRBV9 | CASSLEMGAGANVLTF
TRBJ2-7 | TRBV2 | CASSDPRGQGIYEQYF
TRBJ2-6 | TRBV7-9 | CASSTRPGQDYSGANVLTF
TRBJ2-5 | TRBV20-1 | CSVEAREGLRETQYF
TRBJ2-1 | TRBV5-1 | CASSLDRVDEQFF
TRBJ2-1 | TRBV7-9 | CASSLGVTKAGSYNEQFF
TRBJ2-3 | TRBV29-1 | CSVEDGGASGGPSTDTQYF
TRBJ2-7 | TRBV2 | CASSDRGFSYEQYF
TRBJ2-7 | TRBV20-1 | CSARAPSTAGGQYF
TRBJ2-3 | TRBV7-3 | CASSLIGLGDTQHF
TRBJ2-1 | TRBV28 | CASSLRQKNNEQFF
TRBJ1-1 | TRBV5-1 | CASRASFDRVDTEAFF
TRBJ1-1 | TRBV12-3/TRBV12-4 | CASSPGVTEAFF
TRBJ2-2 | TRBV6-5 | CASRPQGLDTGELFF
TRBJ2-1 | TRBV4-3 | CASSQDRLSEQFF
TRBJ2-1 | TRBV7-2 | CASSLRQGNYNEQFF
TRBJ2-7 | TRBV29-1 | CSVVADSGSASKTYEQYF
TRBJ2-7 | TRBV5-1 | CASSLDRSYYEQYF
TRBJ1-1 | TRBV7-9 | CASSFDHRGAFF
TRBJ2-7 | TRBV20-1 | CSARDPHLYEQYF
TRBJ2-7 | TRBV29-1 | CSVGDGSEQYF
TRBJ1-1 | TRBV29-1 | CSAWTGGTEAFF
TRBJ1-2 | TRBV21-1 | CASSTTGQVDGYTF
TRBJ2-3 | TRBV24-1 | CATSDSFTTDTQYF
TRBJ1-2 | TRBV29-1 | CSVIGGNGYTF
TRBJ1-1 | TRBV3-1 | CASSHWSGSPDTEAFF
TRBJ2-1 | TRBV29-1 | CSVPWGVRHNEQFF
TRBJ2-2 | TRBV23-1 | CASDRDSWNTGELFF
TRBJ1-5 | TRBV15 | CATSRDPEGLSNQPQHF
TRBJ1-2 | TRBV12-3/TRBV12-4 | CASSLGASYGYTF
TRBJ1-2 | TRBV4-3 | CASSQEGFYGYTF
TRBJ1-1 | TRBV7-9 | CASSLVGGYTEAFF
TRBJ2-7 | TRBV2 | CASSEGTASTYEQYF
TRBJ2-1 | TRBV20-1 | CSASGPHSNEQFF
TRBJ1-1 | TRBV28 | CASSSGPRGAEAFF
TRBJ2-1 | TRBV4-3 | CASSPADNEQFF
TRBJ2-1 | TRBV29-1 | CSVEDPWGSSRNEQFF
TRBJ2-3 | TRBV28 | CASSGGSNTDTQYF
TRBJ2-1 | TRBV19 | CASSIWGTWGDEQFF
TRBJ2-3 | TRBV2 | CASAGTDTDTQYF
TRBJ2-3 | TRBV5-1 | CASSWTSGSTKDTQYF
TRBJ1-2 | TRBV7-9 | CARSFSGQGAEGYTF
TRBJ2-7 | TRBV12-3/TRBV12-4 | CASSQYRGFYEHYF
TRBJ2-7 | TRBV29-1 | CSVGGRTYEQYF
TRBJ2-1 | TRBV29-1 | CSVEGSGSINEQFF